These 2 T cell receptor beta chains originate from one sample sequenced in a study of tumor-infiltrating lymphocytes in primary liver carcinoma (dated by TCRdb to the late 2010s). Data came from an Illumina HiSeq 2500. Starting from approximately 500 ng total RNA, TCRbeta-specific cDNA was produced by reverse transcription with a constant-region primer and ProtoScript II reverse transcriptase. Three nested multiplex PCR rounds, following a slightly modified ARM-PCR procedure, were used to build the TCRbeta libraries. Each of the first two PCR rounds ran for about 10 cycles using multiplex TRBV1-TRBV30 forward primers together with a Cbeta reverse primer. The public reads were reanalyzed by TCRdb: fastp trimming at Q25, MiXCR alignment, in-frame beta chains only. Records with the same CDR3 protein are collapsed into one entry carrying the most frequent genes and DNA. The sample table records some 94,000 distinct CDR3 sequences; about three quarters of these occur just once. The ten largest clones take up just over 9.5% of the sample.

Total RNA and DNA were co-extracted from about 19-30 mg of bulk tissue with the AllPrep DNA/RNA mini kit, without cell sorting. Sequencing used liver tumor tissue from sampling region 5. Interpreted using the paper, the cell subset or site label stands for: tumor region T5, tumor centre. The receptors here all came from a woman in her fifties or sixties with primary liver carcinoma and hepatitis B virus infection.

As concerns this clonotype: It may be a read error: a sequence one base away is much more abundant. The chain uses TRBV10-1 and TRBJ2-1; D not certain. Trimming took off 3 bases at V and 2 bases at J, with 11 bases between the two ends. Germline assignment: CDR1 WNHNN and CDR2 SYGVQD (reference sequence). The CDR3 runs to 15 residues. The CDR3 coding sequence is TGCGCCAGCAGTGAAGGAGAGCCGGCCTACAATGAGCAGTTCTTC. Its protein product is CASSEGEPAYNEQFF.

The rearrangement joins TRBV6-1 to TRBJ2-1, with a tentative D call TRBD1 (5 bases). The V gene lost 11 bases and the J gene lost 9 bases, with 20 bases spanning the gap. Germline values: CDR1 MNHNS, CDR2 SASEGT. This CDR3 has 13 residues. The CDR3 nucleotides are TGTGCCGGGCAGGGTCCGCATAGAGGTGAGCAGTTCTTC. Its protein product is CAGQGPHRGEQFF.